These 24 T cell receptor beta chains originate from one sample sequenced in a study of blood T cell repertoires in COVID-19. Repertoires were generated with immunoSEQ multiplex PCR, while TCRdb's copy carries only in-frame clones and drops some. The sample lists 120,000 to 150,000 clones, under 90% occurring once. Sequenced sample: peripheral blood. All receptors derive from a human donor in a cohort sampled during active COVID-19.

The chain joins TRBV9 to TRBJ2-1; the D is unclear. CDR1 SGDLS and CDR2 YYNGEE come from the germline V gene. The length of the CDR3 is 14 residues. V shed 0 bases and J shed 8 bases, with 12 bases lying between them. CDR3 coding DNA: TGTGCCAGCAGCGTAGAGGCCAGGAACGATGAGCAGTTCTTC. This gives the protein CASSVEARNDEQFF.

The rearrangement links TRBV2 to TRBJ2-5, with TRBD2 matching over 8 bases. V was pared by 6 bases and J by 5 bases, with 5 bases of the junction left unmatched. CDR1 and CDR2 from the germline V gene are SNHLY and FYNNEI. The CDR3 is 13 amino acids. CDR3 bases: TGTGCCAGCAGCCAAGCGGGGGCGGAGACCCAGTACTTC. It specifies CASSQAGAETQYF.

The rearrangement links TRBV6-5 to TRBJ1-5; D gene unclear. The V and J ends lost 6 bases and 1 base respectively, with 10 bases between them. The CDR3 loop spans 14 amino acids. Germline-derived CDR1 and CDR2 are MNHEY and SVGAGI. CDR3 residues: CASSPTGSNQPQHF. The DNA for the CDR3 is TGTGCCAGCAGCCCGACGGGGAGCAATCAGCCCCAGCATTTT.

In its sample, this clone was seen a few times. The chain links TRBV11-2 to TRBJ2-2, with a possible D match to TRBD2 (5 bases). V was trimmed by 5 bases and J by 0 bases, leaving 10 bases between them. CDR1 SGHAT and CDR2 FQNNGV come from the germline V gene. The CDR3 runs 15 residues. The CDR3 nucleotides read TGTGCCAGCAGCGAGGGTCGCGCGAACACCGGGGAGCTGTTTTTT. This sequence encodes CASSEGRANTGELFF.

The CDR3 region has the DNA TGTGCCACCAGCAGAGTTCCGGAAGAGACCCAGTACTTC. Protein sequence: CATSRVPEETQYF. The chain carries TRBV15 and TRBJ2-5; D is unresolved. The CDR3 spans 13 residues. The germline V and J ends were trimmed by 1 base and 3 bases, with 6 bases remaining between them. Germline CDR1 reads LNHNV; CDR2 reads YYDKDF (reference sequence). The full variable domain, its missing parts supplied by reference TRBV15 and TRBJ2-5, is DAMVIQNPRYQVTQFGKPVTLSCSQTLNHNVMYWYQQKSSQAPKLLFHYYDKDFNNEADTPDNFQSRRPNTSFCFLDIRSPGLGDTAMYLCATSRVPEETQYFGPGTRLLVL.

The chain recombines TRBV3-1 (or the pseudogene TRBV3-2) with TRBJ2-2; D remains ambiguous. Per germline, CDR1 LGHDT and CDR2 YNNKEL (reference sequence). V was pared by 0 bases and J by 3 bases, with 5 bases between. This CDR3 is 14 amino acids long. This CDR3 is CASSQDLDTGELFF. The CDR3 coding sequence is TGTGCCAGCAGCCAAGATCTCGACACCGGGGAGCTGTTTTTT.

J is TRBJ2-3 and V is TRBV7-3; D not resolved. V shed 2 bases and J shed 4 bases, with 7 bases lying between them. Germline V gene data show CDR1 as SGHTA and CDR2 as FQGTGA. This CDR3 region has 13 residues. This CDR3 reads CASSLAAADTQYF. CDR3 nucleotides: TGTGCCAGCAGCTTAGCGGCGGCAGATACGCAGTATTTT.

This clone was recorded once. This CDR3 reads CASTPSGVQGTEAFF. Here the CDR3 DNA reads TGTGCCAGCACCCCGAGCGGGGTACAAGGGACTGAAGCTTTCTTT. The V gene is TRBV6-5, the J gene TRBJ1-1, with no clear D. Germline V gene lookup returns CDR1 MNHEY and CDR2 SVGAGI. This CDR3 has 15 residues. Trimming took 7 bases from V and 5 from J, leaving 20 bases between them.

V usage is TRBV6-2 or TRBV6-3 and J usage is TRBJ1-5; D may be TRBD1 (5 bases). Germline V gene sequence: CDR1 MNHEY, CDR2 SVGEGT. The CDR3 loop spans 16 amino acids. The V end was cut by 2 bases, the J end by 2 bases, with 13 bases between. The CDR3 loop reads CASSYRGISGNQPQHF. In nucleotides, the CDR3 is TGTGCCAGCAGTTACCGGGGGATTTCTGGCAATCAGCCCCAGCATTTT.

This chain connects TRBV6-2 or TRBV6-3 to TRBJ1-5; TRBD1 matches 9 bases. Looked up from germline, CDR1 is MNHEY and CDR2 is SVGEGT. There are 16 residues in the CDR3. Germline trimming cut 6 bases from V and 7 bases from J; bases unmatched to any gene: 13. The CDR3 loop reads CASSSAGQGRGQPQHF. The CDR3 DNA follows: TGTGCCAGCAGCTCCGCGGGACAGGGAAGGGGGCAGCCCCAGCATTTT.

The chain employs TRBV4-3 and TRBJ1-2; possible D gene TRBD1, 6 bases. The germline CDR1 and CDR2 sequences are LGHNA and YSLEER. The CDR3 consists of 15 residues. V was shortened by 0 bases and J by 6 bases, with 14 bases between the two germline ends. The CDR3 spells CASSQDTGHGNGYTF. The CDR3 DNA reads TGCGCCAGCAGCCAAGATACGGGACACGGAAATGGCTACACCTTC.

This chain links TRBV19 with TRBJ1-5, with 7 bases matching TRBD1. V lost 5 bases to trimming and J lost 2 bases; unmatched junction nucleotides: 9. This CDR3 contains 16 residues. The germline V gene has CDR1 LNHDA and CDR2 SQIVND (reference sequence). CDR3 DNA: TGTGCCAGTAGTGTACTGACAGGGTCGGGCAATCAGCCCCAGCATTTT. Translating it yields CASSVLTGSGNQPQHF. The full variable domain, rest sourced from reference TRBV19 and TRBJ1-5, is DGGITQSPKYLFRKEGQNVTLSCEQNLNHDAMYWYRQDPGQGLRLIYYSQIVNDFQKGDIAEGYSVSREKKESFPLTVTSAQKNPTAFYLCASSVLTGSGNQPQHFGDGTRLSIL.

This chain uses TRBV29-1 with TRBJ1-2; no reliable D call. Trimming took 4 bases from V and 2 from J, leaving 11 bases between them. From germline, CDR1 is SQVTM and CDR2 ANQGSEA. The CDR3 contains 13 residues. Here the CDR3 DNA reads TGCAGCGTTGTTTATGGTCAGAACTATGGCTACACCTTC. Translated: CSVVYGQNYGYTF.

This clone was detected a few times. The chain employs TRBV29-1 and TRBJ2-7, with 8 nucleotides matching TRBD1. Looked up from germline, CDR1 is SQVTM and CDR2 is ANQGSEA. J lost 3 bases, V lost 4 bases, and 8 bases had no gene match. This CDR3 comprises 14 residues. CDR3 residues: CSVVVARGRYEQYF. DNA of the CDR3: TGCAGCGTTGTTGTAGCCAGGGGGCGCTACGAGCAGTACTTC.

The chain is built from TRBV30 and TRBJ1-3; TRBD1 matches at 9 bases. V lost 5 bases to trimming and J lost 2 bases; unmatched junction nucleotides: 7. Germline CDR1 and CDR2: GTSNPN and SVGIG (reference sequence). The CDR3 contains 15 residues. The DNA of the CDR3 is TGTGCCTGGCAAGGACAGGGGTACGCTGGAAACACCATATATTTT. The encoded protein is CAWQGQGYAGNTIYF.

This clone was seen only once. The chain is built from TRBV28 and TRBJ1-5; 10 positions agree with TRBD1. V trimming: 6 bases; J trimming: 7 bases; junction bases outside the gene matches: 6. The germline CDR1 and CDR2 sequences are MDHEN and SYDVKM. This CDR3 is built from 14 residues. The CDR3 DNA reads as TGTGCCAGCAGGGTGACAGGGGGCTGGCAGCCCCAGCATTTT. Residues: CASRVTGGWQPQHF.

This chain joins TRBV12-3 or TRBV12-4 and TRBJ1-2; D uncertain. The CDR3 consists of 11 residues. Trimming removed 4 bases from V and 7 bases from J, with 7 bases in between. As DNA, the CDR3 is TGTGCCAGCAGTTCGCCTACTGGCTACACCTTC. This sequence encodes CASSSPTGYTF.

The rearrangement uses TRBV12-5 and TRBJ2-3; possibly TRBD1 for D (6 bases). V dropped 5 bases and J dropped 2 bases, with 11 bases sitting between them. The germline CDR1 and CDR2 sequences are LGHNT and FRNRAP. The CDR3 consists of 14 residues. The CDR3 loop is CASGLGHHTDTQYF. CDR3 DNA sequence: TGTGCTAGTGGTCTGGGACATCACACAGATACGCAGTATTTT.

This chain uses TRBV9 with TRBJ2-5, with D maybe TRBD2 (6 bases). The germline V gene encodes CDR1 SGDLS and CDR2 YYNGEE. V lost 0 bases and J lost 5, with 17 bases in between. The CDR3 runs to 16 residues. CDR3 coding DNA: TGTGCCAGCAGCGTAGATATCGGGGCTGGGGGGGAGACCCAGTACTTC. Its translation: CASSVDIGAGGETQYF.

The chain joins TRBV19 to TRBJ1-1, with TRBD1 matching over 11 bases. CDR1 is LNHDA, CDR2 SQIVND, per germline (reference sequence). CDR3 length: 14 residues. The ends lost 5 bases at V and 4 bases at J; junction bases unmatched: 3. CDR3 amino acids: CASSDGQGATEAFF. In DNA form, the CDR3 reads TGTGCCAGTAGTGACGGACAGGGGGCCACTGAAGCTTTCTTT.

The rearrangement uses TRBV3-1 (or the pseudogene TRBV3-2) and TRBJ1-4, with D possibly being TRBD1 (5 bases). Germline CDR1 and CDR2: LGHDT and YNNKEL (reference sequence). There are 18 residues in the CDR3. Trimming stripped 0 bases from V and 2 bases from J, with 16 bases between. The CDR3 sequence: CASSQDGLWGVTNEKLFF. Written as DNA, the CDR3 is TGTGCCAGCAGCCAAGATGGTCTTTGGGGGGTCACTAATGAAAAACTGTTTTTT.

This chain links TRBV5-4 with TRBJ2-6; no clear D. The CDR3 has 14 residues. V shed 4 bases and J shed 2 bases, with 7 bases lying between them. The germline V gene encodes CDR1 SGHNT and CDR2 YYREEE (reference sequence). The CDR3 DNA is TGTGCCAGCAGCGGAGAGGCTGGGGCCAACGTCCTGACTTTC. Translation: CASSGEAGANVLTF.

This chain uses TRBV10-3 with TRBJ1-2; the match to TRBD1 covers 7 bases. This CDR3 has 14 amino acids. Unmatched junction bases numbered 4, after V lost 2 bases and J lost 4 bases. Germline loops: CDR1 ENHRY, CDR2 SYGVKD. In DNA form, the CDR3 reads TGTGCCATCAGTGAGACGGGACAGATCTATGGCTACACCTTC. This sequence encodes CAISETGQIYGYTF.

This chain links TRBV4-3 with TRBJ2-6, with D possibly matching TRBD2 (5 bases). From germline, CDR1 is LGHNA and CDR2 YSLEER. The ends were cut back, 1 base at V and 1 base at J, with 11 bases in the middle. This CDR3 has 17 residues. This CDR3 reads CASSQANRGSGANVLTF. In DNA form, the CDR3 reads TGCGCCAGCAGCCAAGCAAATAGAGGGTCTGGGGCCAACGTCCTGACTTTC.